This T cell receptor (beta chain) is drawn from a study of OX40 agonist ivuxolimab in advanced cancers. The CDR3 covers 17 residues. Germline V lookup: CDR1 LGHNA, CDR2 YNFKEQ. V lost 1 base and J lost 0; bases outside the gene matches: 2. The method was immunoSEQ multiplex PCR; TCRdb's version includes in-frame clones alone and lacks a portion of them. Among about 68,000 clones listed, 70% to 90% were seen once. This chain joins TRBV4-2 and TRBJ2-2; 10 bases line up with TRBD1. The source is an adult with an advanced solid tumor such as melanoma, head and neck, liver or kidney cancer. The sequences come from CD4+ or CD8+ T cells sorted from blood, collected in a trial of the OX40 agonist ivuxolimab. The CDR3: CASSQVGQGANTGELFF. The CDR3 nucleotides are TGTGCCAGCAGCCAAGTAGGACAGGGGGCGAACACCGGGGAGCTGTTTTTT.